The clone carrying this T cell receptor beta chain was recorded at least ten times. Its antigen is unidentified. This record belongs to a study of T cell repertoires in cytomegalovirus infection. Background on the study: CMV infection together with matching HLA type was indicated by public TCR beta signatures. General study points: Summed frequency of shared TCR beta families picked out CMV carriers who also had the relevant HLA. HLA-C-restricted CMV clonotypes gave the most frequent clonotype in two of eight donors.

The CDR3 spans 16 residues. Germline lookup yields CDR1 SGHTA and CDR2 FQGNSA. Losses at the gene ends were 4 bases for V and 3 bases for J; bases not matched to a gene: 2. TCRdb reanalysed the reads using MiXCR and keeps one entry per CDR3 protein. The sample has a few hundred thousand distinct CDR3 sequences, about 15% seen once; the top ten hold over 40%. The chain combines TRBV7-2 with TRBJ2-3; TRBD2 agrees at 15 bases. Source material: CD8+ T cells from PBMCs. The sequence came from a human donor in good health (CMV status not recorded). Some clones in this sample may be carry-over from other donors' samples. Written as DNA, the CDR3 is TGTGCCAGCAGCTCGGGACTAGCGGGGGGAACAGATACGCAGTATTTT. This sequence encodes CASSSGLAGGTDTQYF.